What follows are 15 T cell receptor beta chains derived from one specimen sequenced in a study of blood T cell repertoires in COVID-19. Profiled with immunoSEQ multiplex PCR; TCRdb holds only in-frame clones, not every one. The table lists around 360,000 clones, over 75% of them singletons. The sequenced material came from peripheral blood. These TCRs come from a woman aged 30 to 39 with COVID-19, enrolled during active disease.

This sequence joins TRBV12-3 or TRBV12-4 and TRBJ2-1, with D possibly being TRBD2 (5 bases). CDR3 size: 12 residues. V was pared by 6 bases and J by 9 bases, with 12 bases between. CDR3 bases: TGTGCCAGCAGACCGTTGGGGAGTGAGCAGTTCTTC. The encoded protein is CASRPLGSEQFF.

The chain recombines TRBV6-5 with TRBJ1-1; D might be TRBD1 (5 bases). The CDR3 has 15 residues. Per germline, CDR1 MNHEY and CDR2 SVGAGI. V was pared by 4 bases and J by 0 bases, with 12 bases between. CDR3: CASSSSGSLNTEAFF. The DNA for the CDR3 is TGTGCCAGCAGTTCTTCAGGGTCCCTGAACACTGAAGCTTTCTTT.

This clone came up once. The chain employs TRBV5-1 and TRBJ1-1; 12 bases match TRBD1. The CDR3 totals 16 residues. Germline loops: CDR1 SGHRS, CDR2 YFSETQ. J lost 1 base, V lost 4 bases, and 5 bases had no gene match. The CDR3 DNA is TGCGCCAGCAGCCGGGACAGGGGGCCCGGGAACACTGAAGCTTTCTTT. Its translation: CASSRDRGPGNTEAFF.

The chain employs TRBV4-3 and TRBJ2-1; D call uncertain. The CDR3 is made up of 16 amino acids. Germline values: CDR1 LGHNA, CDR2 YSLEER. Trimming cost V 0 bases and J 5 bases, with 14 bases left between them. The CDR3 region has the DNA TGCGCCAGCAGCCAAGATGGTCAGAATCTTCACAATGAGCAGTTCTTC. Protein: CASSQDGQNLHNEQFF.

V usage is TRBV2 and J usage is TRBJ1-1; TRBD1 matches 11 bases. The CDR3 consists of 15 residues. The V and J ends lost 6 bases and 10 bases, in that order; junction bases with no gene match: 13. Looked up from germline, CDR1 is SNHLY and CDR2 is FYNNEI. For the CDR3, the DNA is TGTGCCAGCAGCCACACTATAGGACAGGGGGCGCGAGCTTTCTTT. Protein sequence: CASSHTIGQGARAFF.

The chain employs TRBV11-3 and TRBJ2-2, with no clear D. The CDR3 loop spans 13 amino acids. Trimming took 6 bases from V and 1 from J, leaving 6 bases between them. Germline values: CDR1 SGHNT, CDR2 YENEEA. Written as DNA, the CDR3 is TGTGCCAGCAGGAACAGGAACACCGGGGAGCTGTTTTTT. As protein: CASRNRNTGELFF. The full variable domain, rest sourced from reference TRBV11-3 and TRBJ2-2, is EAGVVQSPRYKIIEKKQPVAFWCNPISGHNTLYWYLQNLGQGPELLIRYENEEAVDDSQLPKDRFSAERLKGVDSTLKIQPAELGDSAVYLCASRNRNTGELFFGEGSRLTVL.

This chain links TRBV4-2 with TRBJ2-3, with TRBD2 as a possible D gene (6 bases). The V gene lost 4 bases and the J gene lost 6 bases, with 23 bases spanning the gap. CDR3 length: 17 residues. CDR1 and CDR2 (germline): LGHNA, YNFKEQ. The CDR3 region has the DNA TGTGCCAGCAGCCCCTCCCCCCTCGGAGGGAGAGCGGATACGCAGTATTTT. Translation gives CASSPSPLGGRADTQYF.

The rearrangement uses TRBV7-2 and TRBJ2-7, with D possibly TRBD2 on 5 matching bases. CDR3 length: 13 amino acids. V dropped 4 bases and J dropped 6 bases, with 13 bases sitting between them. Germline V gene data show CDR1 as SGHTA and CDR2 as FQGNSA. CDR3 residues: CASSSQAEGEQYF. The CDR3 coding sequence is TGTGCCAGCAGCTCCCAGGCCGAGGGCGAGCAGTACTTC.

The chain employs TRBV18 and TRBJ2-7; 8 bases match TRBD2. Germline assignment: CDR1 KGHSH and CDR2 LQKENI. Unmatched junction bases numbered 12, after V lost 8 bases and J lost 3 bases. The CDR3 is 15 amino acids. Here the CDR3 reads CASTGGSGGGYEQYF. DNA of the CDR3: TGTGCCAGCACAGGAGGAAGCGGGGGCGGCTACGAGCAGTACTTC.

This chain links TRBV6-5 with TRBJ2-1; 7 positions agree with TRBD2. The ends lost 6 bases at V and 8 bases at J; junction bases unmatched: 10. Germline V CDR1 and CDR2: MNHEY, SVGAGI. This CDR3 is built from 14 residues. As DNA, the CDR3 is TGTGCCAGCAGCCTCGGACTAGAAAACTATGAGCAGTTCTTC. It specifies CASSLGLENYEQFF.

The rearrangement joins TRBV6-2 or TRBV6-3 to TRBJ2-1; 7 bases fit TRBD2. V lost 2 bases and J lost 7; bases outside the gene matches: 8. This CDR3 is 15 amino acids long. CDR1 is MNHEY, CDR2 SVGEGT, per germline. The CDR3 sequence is CASSYLAEGRNEQFF. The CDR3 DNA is TGTGCCAGCAGTTACCTAGCGGAGGGGAGGAATGAGCAGTTCTTC.

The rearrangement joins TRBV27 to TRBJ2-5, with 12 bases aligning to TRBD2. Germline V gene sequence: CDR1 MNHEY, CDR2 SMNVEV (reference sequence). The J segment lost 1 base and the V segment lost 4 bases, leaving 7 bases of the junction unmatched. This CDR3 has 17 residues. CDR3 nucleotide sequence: TGTGCCAGCAGTTCCCGGACTAGCGGGACCCTCCAAGAGACCCAGTACTTC. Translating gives CASSSRTSGTLQETQYF.

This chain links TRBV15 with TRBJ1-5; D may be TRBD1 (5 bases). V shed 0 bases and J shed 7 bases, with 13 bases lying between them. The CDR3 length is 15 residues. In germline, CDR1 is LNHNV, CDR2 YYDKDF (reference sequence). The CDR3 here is CATSRDGGRGQPQHF. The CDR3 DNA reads TGTGCCACCAGCAGAGACGGGGGACGTGGGCAGCCCCAGCATTTT.

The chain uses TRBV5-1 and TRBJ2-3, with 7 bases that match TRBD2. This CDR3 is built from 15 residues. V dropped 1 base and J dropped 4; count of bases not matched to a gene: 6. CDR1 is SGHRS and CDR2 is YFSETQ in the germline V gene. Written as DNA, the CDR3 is TGCGCCAGCAGCTTGAGCGACAGCGGGGCAGATACGCAGTATTTT. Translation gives CASSLSDSGADTQYF.

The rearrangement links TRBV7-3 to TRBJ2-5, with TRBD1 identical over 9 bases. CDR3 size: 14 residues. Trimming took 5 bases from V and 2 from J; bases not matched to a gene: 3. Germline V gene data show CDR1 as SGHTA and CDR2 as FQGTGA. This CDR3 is CASSLGTGQETQYF. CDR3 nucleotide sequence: TGTGCCAGCAGCCTAGGGACAGGGCAAGAGACCCAGTACTTC.